The next 28 T cell receptor beta chains were all read from a single sample in a study of blood T cell repertoires in COVID-19. Generated by immunoSEQ multiplex PCR, the TCRdb table keeps only in-frame clones and is missing some. Counted here are some 49,000 clones, approximately 91% occurring once; the ten biggest clones make up under 7%. The sequenced material came from peripheral blood. These TCRs come from a man aged 45-65 years with active COVID-19.

The chain combines TRBV3-1 (or the pseudogene TRBV3-2) with TRBJ2-1, with D unclear. The germline V gene encodes CDR1 LGHDT and CDR2 YNNKEL (reference sequence). Trimming took off 6 bases at V and 10 bases at J, with 7 bases between the two ends. This CDR3 region has 10 residues. CDR3 DNA: TGTGCCAGCAGTACAGAGGAGCAGTTCTTC. This sequence encodes CASSTEEQFF.

The V call is TRBV27, the J call TRBJ1-6, with TRBD1 matching over 7 bases. CDR3 size: 15 residues. From germline, CDR1 is MNHEY and CDR2 SMNVEV (reference sequence). Trimming at V came to 6 bases and at J to 9 bases, leaving 11 bases not matched to a gene. Here the CDR3 DNA reads TGTGCCAGCAGACTAGACAGGGTGGAACGTTCACCCCTCCACTTT. Its protein product is CASRLDRVERSPLHF.

V and J are TRBV6-6 and TRBJ2-7, with TRBD1 as a possible D gene (5 bases). V was cut by 4 bases and J by 5 bases, with 12 bases left in between. This CDR3 has 13 amino acids. Germline CDR1 is MNHNY and CDR2 is SVGAGI (reference sequence). The CDR3 is CASSFGRANEQYF. The CDR3 nucleotides are TGTGCCAGCAGTTTTGGCAGGGCGAACGAGCAGTACTTC.

The V gene is TRBV27, the J gene TRBJ1-5, with 7 bases fitting TRBD1. J was trimmed by 4 bases and V by 6 bases; bases with no gene match: 3. Germline values: CDR1 MNHEY, CDR2 SMNVEV (reference sequence). CDR3 size: 13 residues. The CDR3, as DNA: TGTGCCAGCAGAATGACAGGGAATCAGCCCCAGCATTTT. This translates into CASRMTGNQPQHF.

The chain combines TRBV6-5 with TRBJ2-7; D possibly corresponds to TRBD2 (7 bases). Trimming stripped 7 bases from V and 2 bases from J, with 12 bases between. Germline V gene lookup returns CDR1 MNHEY and CDR2 SVGAGI. The CDR3 runs 13 residues. CDR3 loop: CASKGGPTYEQYF. The CDR3 DNA reads as TGTGCCAGCAAGGGGGGGCCAACCTACGAGCAGTACTTC.

Only one count was recorded for this clone. CDR3 DNA sequence: TGTGCCAGCAGCCAATGGACTAGCGGGAGGGGCTTAAATGAGCAGTTCTTC. It yields the protein CASSQWTSGRGLNEQFF. The J gene is TRBJ2-1, the V gene TRBV3-1 (or the pseudogene TRBV3-2); 15 bases are shared with TRBD2. This CDR3 comprises 17 residues. The V gene's germline CDR1 is LGHDT and CDR2 YNNKEL (reference sequence). V was clipped by 2 bases and J by 7 bases; unmatched bases: 6.

The chain is built from TRBV3-1 (or the pseudogene TRBV3-2) and TRBJ2-1; D gene unclear. Per germline, CDR1 LGHDT and CDR2 YNNKEL (reference sequence). This CDR3 is 12 amino acids long. V was cut by 0 bases and J by 9 bases, with 6 bases left in between. Written as DNA, the CDR3 is TGTGCCAGCAGCCAAGATCGGTTTGAGCAGTTCTTC. It specifies CASSQDRFEQFF.

The rearrangement links TRBV3-1 (or the pseudogene TRBV3-2) to TRBJ2-4; D call uncertain. CDR1 LGHDT and CDR2 YNNKEL come from the germline V gene (reference sequence). The CDR3 has 15 amino acids. The ends were cut back, 2 bases at V and 0 bases at J, with 8 bases in the middle. The chain's CDR3 is CASSQTFLAKNIQYF. CDR3 nucleotides: TGTGCCAGCAGCCAAACATTCTTAGCCAAAAACATTCAGTACTTC.

This chain uses TRBV5-4 with TRBJ1-2; the D gene is possibly TRBD1 (5 bases). Germline lookup yields CDR1 SGHNT and CDR2 YYREEE (reference sequence). V shed 3 bases and J shed 5 bases, with 17 bases lying between them. The CDR3 has 15 residues. The CDR3 reads CASSSPGGSRYGYTF. In nucleotides, the CDR3 is TGTGCCAGCAGCTCCCCTGGGGGGTCGCGGTATGGCTACACCTTC.

As for this clone: Mismatch with germline at one junction end may stem from a read error. The gene calls are TRBV30 and TRBJ1-1, with D maybe TRBD1 (6 bases). Germline-derived CDR1 and CDR2 are GTSNPN and SVGIG (reference sequence). This CDR3 contains 14 residues. In DNA, the CDR3 is TGTGCGTGGAACGGACAGTTGGTGAACACTGAAGCTTTCTTT. Protein sequence: CAWNGQLVNTEAFF.

The V gene is TRBV5-5, the J gene TRBJ1-4; 7 nucleotides line up with TRBD1. The CDR3 is made up of 15 amino acids. From germline, CDR1 is SGHKS and CDR2 YYEKEE (reference sequence). V lost 4 bases and J lost 0; bases outside the gene matches: 3. The CDR3 region has the DNA TGTGCCAGCAGCGCTACAGGGGCAACTAATGAAAAACTGTTTTTT. Its protein is CASSATGATNEKLFF.

The rearrangement joins TRBV2 to TRBJ1-2, with a tentative D call TRBD1 (6 bases). Per germline, CDR1 SNHLY and CDR2 FYNNEI. CDR3 length: 12 residues. V dropped 3 bases and J dropped 4 bases, with 6 bases sitting between them. The CDR3 nucleotides are TGTGCCAGCAGTGACAGGGGCTATGGCTACACCTTC. Its protein is CASSDRGYGYTF.

The chain carries TRBV15 and TRBJ2-7; 14 bases map to TRBD2. The germline CDR1 and CDR2 sequences are LNHNV and YYDKDF (reference sequence). V shed 4 bases and J 7 bases; nucleotides not matched to a gene: 9. This CDR3 has 16 residues. The CDR3 reads CATSTQGTSGRREQYF. DNA for the CDR3: TGTGCCACCAGCACTCAAGGGACTAGCGGGAGACGTGAGCAGTACTTC.

The V gene is TRBV28, the J gene TRBJ1-2; 7 bases map to TRBD1. Germline V gene sequence: CDR1 MDHEN, CDR2 SYDVKM. V lost 10 bases to trimming and J lost 10 bases; unmatched junction nucleotides: 12. This CDR3 comprises 12 residues. CDR3 DNA: TGTGCCATCACCCCGGACAGGCTAACCTACACCTTC. Its translation is CAITPDRLTYTF.

V and J are TRBV6-4 and TRBJ2-2; a possible D gene is TRBD1 (6 bases). Per the germline V gene, CDR1 is MRHNA and CDR2 is SNTAGT. V gave up 6 bases and J gave up 0 bases, with 14 bases separating them. CDR3 length: 16 amino acids. The CDR3 sequence is CASSPGVSANTGELFF. The CDR3 nucleotides read TGTGCCAGCAGCCCAGGGGTTTCCGCGAACACCGGGGAGCTGTTTTTT.

This clone was counted once. This rearrangement joins TRBV14 to TRBJ2-2; tentative D call: TRBD1 (5 bases). Germline V gene lookup returns CDR1 SGHDN and CDR2 FVKESK. The CDR3 is made up of 13 amino acids. The V and J ends lost 4 bases and 5 bases respectively, with 8 bases between them. The CDR3 reads CASSPRQTGELFF. As DNA, the CDR3 is TGTGCCAGCAGCCCCAGACAGACCGGGGAGCTGTTTTTT.

The chain carries TRBV6-2 or TRBV6-3 and TRBJ2-1; D might be TRBD1 (6 bases). The CDR3 is 15 amino acids. The V gene's germline CDR1 is MNHEY and CDR2 SVGEGT. Deletions cut 2 bases from V and 4 bases from J, with 12 bases between. CDR3 sequence: CASSYVGAGYNEQFF. CDR3 nucleotide sequence: TGTGCCAGCAGTTACGTGGGGGCTGGTTACAATGAGCAGTTCTTC.

The chain uses TRBV18 and TRBJ1-3; possibly TRBD1 for D (5 bases). V lost 6 bases, J lost 0 bases, and 15 bases lay in between. CDR3 size: 16 residues. Germline CDR1 KGHSH, CDR2 LQKENI. CDR3 bases: TGTGCCAGCTCCCTGGGGCAGGCTCCCTCTGGAAACACCATATATTTT. This gives the protein CASSLGQAPSGNTIYF.

V and J are TRBV5-5 and TRBJ2-1, with 12 bases lining up with TRBD2. Losses at the gene ends were 2 bases for V and 10 bases for J; bases not matched to a gene: 10. Germline assignment: CDR1 SGHKS and CDR2 YYEKEE (reference sequence). The CDR3 loop spans 16 amino acids. CDR3 sequence (DNA): TGTGCCAGCAGCTTTGAACTAGCGGGGGGTGGTAGAGAGCAGTTCTTC. Its translation: CASSFELAGGGREQFF. The whole variable domain, remainder taken from reference TRBV5-5 and TRBJ2-1, is DAGVTQSPTHLIKTRGQQVTLRCSPISGHKSVSWYQQVLGQGPQFIFQYYEKEERGRGNFPDRFSARQFPNYSSELNVNALLLGDSALYLCASSFELAGGGREQFFGPGTRLTVL.

The chain employs TRBV3-1 (or the pseudogene TRBV3-2) and TRBJ2-4; TRBD2 matches 15 bases. In germline, CDR1 is LGHDT, CDR2 YNNKEL (reference sequence). V gave up 1 base and J gave up 9 bases; unmatched junction bases: 16. CDR3 length: 20 amino acids. The CDR3 loop is CASSQGRRGLAGGPAFIQYF. CDR3 bases: TGTGCCAGCAGCCAAGGCCGTCGCGGACTAGCGGGAGGGCCCGCCTTCATTCAGTACTTC.

The V gene is TRBV25-1, the J gene TRBJ1-2, with 8 bases lining up with TRBD1. The V gene end was trimmed by 8 bases and the J gene end by 8 bases; junction bases not matched to a gene: 16. The CDR3 consists of 15 residues. From germline, CDR1 is MGHDK and CDR2 SYGVNS. For the CDR3, the DNA is TGTGCCAGCTCCCTCACTGGGGGGACAGGAGGCGGCTACACCTTC. Translating gives CASSLTGGTGGGYTF.

The CDR3 here is CSVIHQNTGELFF. The DNA for the CDR3 is TGCAGCGTTATACACCAAAACACCGGGGAGCTGTTTTTT. The chain recombines TRBV29-1 with TRBJ2-2, with no clear D. Between the trimmed V and J ends, which lost 5 bases and 2 bases, there was a span of 9 bases. The germline CDR1 and CDR2 sequences are SQVTM and ANQGSEA. The CDR3 is 13 residues long.

The chain carries TRBV13 and TRBJ2-3, with TRBD2 matching over 9 bases. J gave up 2 bases and V 0 bases, and 15 bases lay outside the gene matches. Germline CDR1 reads PRHDT; CDR2 reads FYEKMQ (reference sequence). The CDR3 runs to 20 residues. CDR3 region: CASSLGFPPDSGGSTDTQYF. CDR3 sequence (DNA): TGTGCCAGCAGCTTAGGCTTCCCCCCTGATAGCGGGGGATCCACAGATACGCAGTATTTT.

This chain links TRBV15 with TRBJ1-4; no clear D gene. Germline lookup yields CDR1 LNHNV and CDR2 YYDKDF (reference sequence). V was cut by 3 bases and J by 3 bases, with 8 bases left in between. The CDR3 has 14 residues. The DNA of the CDR3 is TGTGCCACCAGCAGGGGGAGAGCTAATGAAAAACTGTTTTTT. This codes for CATSRGRANEKLFF.

The rearrangement uses TRBV3-1 (or the pseudogene TRBV3-2) and TRBJ1-1, with TRBD1 as a possible D gene (6 bases). This CDR3 contains 14 residues. Germline values: CDR1 LGHDT, CDR2 YNNKEL (reference sequence). V lost 3 bases and J lost 2, with 10 bases in between. CDR3 region: CASSHRGRNTEAFF. CDR3 nucleotides: TGTGCCAGCAGCCACAGGGGAAGAAACACTGAAGCTTTCTTT.

The V gene is TRBV7-9, the J gene TRBJ2-7; D uncertain. Per germline, CDR1 SEHNR and CDR2 FQNEAQ (reference sequence). The V gene lost 9 bases and the J gene lost 4 bases, with 10 bases spanning the gap. The CDR3 has 11 residues. CDR3 coding DNA: TGTGCCAGTGAGACTGGGTACGAGCAGTACTTC. This translates into CASETGYEQYF.

The chain combines TRBV27 with TRBJ1-1; no clear D gene. Per germline, CDR1 MNHEY and CDR2 SMNVEV (reference sequence). The CDR3 consists of 11 residues. V was cut by 10 bases and J by 6 bases, with 12 bases left in between. The CDR3 loop reads CATKGGAEAFF. Written as DNA, the CDR3 is TGTGCCACCAAGGGAGGCGCTGAAGCTTTCTTT.

V is TRBV14 and J is TRBJ1-1; TRBD1 is a possible D gene (5 bases). Germline V gene lookup returns CDR1 SGHDN and CDR2 FVKESK. This CDR3 region has 15 residues. V lost 3 bases to trimming and J lost 0 bases, with 11 bases between them. In nucleotides, the CDR3 is TGTGCCAGCAGCCAGCTTCGGGGGGTGAACACTGAAGCTTTCTTT. Translated: CASSQLRGVNTEAFF. The full variable domain, completed using reference TRBV14 and TRBJ1-1, is EAGVTQFPSHSVIEKGQTVTLRCDPISGHDNLYWYRRVMGKEIKFLLHFVKESKQDESGMPNNRFLAERTGGTYSTLKVQPAELEDSGVYFCASSQLRGVNTEAFFGQGTRLTVV.